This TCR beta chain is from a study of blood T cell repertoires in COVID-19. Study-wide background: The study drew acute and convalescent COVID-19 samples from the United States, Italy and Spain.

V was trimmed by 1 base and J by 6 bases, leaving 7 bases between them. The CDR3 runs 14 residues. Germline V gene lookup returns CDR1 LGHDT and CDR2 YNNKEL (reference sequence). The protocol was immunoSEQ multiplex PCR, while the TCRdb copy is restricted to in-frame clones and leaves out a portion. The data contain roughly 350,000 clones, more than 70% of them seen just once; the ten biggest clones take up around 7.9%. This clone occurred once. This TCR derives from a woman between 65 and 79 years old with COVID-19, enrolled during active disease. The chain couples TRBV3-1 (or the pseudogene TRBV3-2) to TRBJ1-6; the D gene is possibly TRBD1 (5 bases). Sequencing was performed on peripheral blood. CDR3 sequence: CASSQAGVNSPLHF. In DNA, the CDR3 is TGTGCCAGCAGCCAAGCGGGGGTTAATTCACCCCTCCACTTT.